The following is a T cell receptor beta chain sequence with its context. The antigen is not known. The data were obtained in a study of T cell responses to AZD1222 COVID-19 vaccine. General study points: Nearly half of spike-specific TCRs reportedly go after variant regions that carry no mutations.

The assay was immunoSEQ multiplex PCR, and TCRdb's table has in-frame clones only and misses some. The sample contains roughly 120,000 clones, 80% to 90% of which appear only once. Per the germline V gene, CDR1 is KGHSH and CDR2 is LQKENI. V dropped 2 bases and J dropped 3; count of bases not matched to a gene: 10. This CDR3 has 16 amino acids. The sample here was peripheral blood, taken on day 0 of AZD1222 vaccination. The J gene is TRBJ2-7, the V gene TRBV18; 7 nucleotides match TRBD1. This TCR came from an adult in good health. Here the CDR3 reads CASSPISTGRFYEQYF. The CDR3 DNA sequence: TGTGCCAGCTCACCAATATCGACAGGGCGGTTCTACGAGCAGTACTTC.